This TCR beta chain was profiled in a study of blood T cell repertoires in COVID-19. At the level of the study: Whether acute or convalescent, the COVID-19 samples came from the United States, Italy and Spain. T cells, B-cell-depleted T cells, or PBMCs provided the cDNA or gDNA that served as material.

This clone was seen a single time. Germline trimming cut 0 bases from V and 11 bases from J; bases unmatched to any gene: 2. Germline CDR1 and CDR2: SGHRS and YFSETQ. CDR3 length equals 12 residues. Authors' data handling: For nucleated cells, counts were estimated from reference gene primer amplification. Produced via immunoSEQ multiplex PCR; TCRdb's table is partial and in-frame only. V and J calls and clone size are given by that table; D and trimming were obtained from the DNA. The sample holds around 340,000 clones; 70% to 90% are singletons and the top ten take around 7.4%. Enrolment of Seattle patients took place during active infection, and they were followed longitudinally.

This TCR derives from a woman in her sixties with COVID-19, enrolled during active disease. The sample taken for sequencing was peripheral blood. The chain uses TRBV5-1 and TRBJ2-1; 7 nucleotides align to TRBD2. The CDR3 here is CASSLERDQQFF. The CDR3 nucleotides are TGCGCCAGCAGCTTGGAGCGGGACCAGCAGTTCTTC.